This passage covers 2 T cell receptor beta chains from one sample sequenced in a study of metastatic and nonmetastatic thyroid tumors. TCRdb re-called the PCR reads through MiXCR. The top ten clones hold 20% to 30% of a sample with some 25,000 clones, less than 25% of them seen once. Thyroid surgery was performed in patients who had received no treatment beforehand. The sequenced sample consisted of blood. These receptors were obtained from a male donor with papillary thyroid cancer or a benign thyroid nodule (not recorded which). Some clones in this sample may be carry-over from other donors' samples.

Only a few counts were recorded for this clone. A much larger clone is a single base away; this may be a read error. The V gene is TRBV7-3, the J gene TRBJ2-5; TRBD1 matches at 7 bases. CDR1 SGHTA and CDR2 FQGTGA come from the germline V gene. The CDR3 is 14 amino acids. CDR3 DNA: TGTGCCAACAGCTCCACAGGGGCCGAGGAGACCCAGTACTTC. Translated, it gives CANSSTGAEETQYF.

In its sample, this clone ranks as medium-sized. This chain uses TRBV6-1 with TRBJ2-7; tentatively, D is TRBD1 or TRBD2 (5 bases each). The germline V gene encodes CDR1 MNHNS and CDR2 SASEGT. V lost 4 bases, J lost 0 bases, and 13 bases lay in between. The CDR3 runs 15 residues. CDR3 loop: CASSVLGTVSYEQYF. The DNA for the CDR3 is TGTGCCAGCAGTGTGCTAGGGACGGTCTCCTACGAGCAGTACTTC.